These 26 T cell receptor beta chains were all obtained from the same sample, sequenced in a study of Tregs in tolerant kidney transplant recipients. Data came from immunoSEQ multiplex PCR; TCRdb stores just in-frame clones and leaves some out. The sample carries about 73,000 clones, around 90% recorded once. Sequenced here: Tregs from blood, sampled before the transplant. The receptors were sampled from a human donor who received a combined kidney and bone marrow transplant.

The chain uses TRBV7-2 and TRBJ2-3, with D possibly being TRBD2 (6 bases). This CDR3 comprises 15 residues. Germline CDR1 and CDR2: SGHTA and FQGNSA. With 3 bases removed from V and 2 bases from J, the gap between germline ends came to 12 bases. The CDR3: CASSFAGILTDTQYF. CDR3 nucleotides: TGTGCCAGCAGCTTTGCGGGGATCCTCACAGATACGCAGTATTTT.

The chain combines TRBV7-2 with TRBJ2-5, with 9 bases matching TRBD2. The J call may be in error: the DNA end matches TRBJ2-7 better. The CDR3 extends over 15 amino acids. Germline V gene lookup returns CDR1 SGHTA and CDR2 FQGNSA. In DNA form, the CDR3 reads TGTGCCAGCAGCTTAGGGCTAGCGGGGCTCTACGAGCAGTACTTC. The encoded protein is CASSLGLAGLYEQYF.

The V call is TRBV28, the J call TRBJ2-7; D not certain. CDR3 length equals 13 residues. Germline V gives CDR1 MDHEN, CDR2 SYDVKM. Trimming took off 2 bases at V and 2 bases at J, with 7 bases between the two ends. CDR3 DNA sequence: TGTGCCAGCAGTTTAGCCGGAGCCTACGAGCAGTACTTC. Residues: CASSLAGAYEQYF.

The V gene is TRBV15, the J gene TRBJ2-5; TRBD1 might be the D (6 bases). TRBJ2-7 explains the end of the DNA better; the J call may be wrong. Germline lookup yields CDR1 LNHNV and CDR2 YYDKDF (reference sequence). The CDR3 contains 15 residues. The DNA for the CDR3 is TGTGCCACCAGCAGAGATTGGGGGCAAGTGGACGAGCAGTACTTC. Translating gives CATSRDWGQVDEQYF.

This chain joins TRBV28 and TRBJ1-2, with D tentatively TRBD1 (6 bases). Trimming took off 5 bases at V and 4 bases at J, with 8 bases between the two ends. Germline V CDR1 and CDR2: MDHEN, SYDVKM. CDR3 length: 12 amino acids. Here the CDR3 reads CASSADSYGYTF. The CDR3 region has the DNA TGTGCCAGCAGTGCGGACAGCTATGGCTACACCTTC.

The chain is built from TRBV19 and TRBJ2-2, with D hard to call. V was cut by 3 bases and J by 5 bases, with 10 bases left in between. The CDR3 is 14 residues long. Germline V gene data show CDR1 as LNHDA and CDR2 as SQIVND (reference sequence). CDR3 nucleotides: TGTGCCAGTAGTATTCCAGTATATACCGGGGAGCTGTTTTTT. Translation gives CASSIPVYTGELFF.

This chain links TRBV4-2 with TRBJ2-7, with a tentative D call TRBD1 (5 bases). V was cut by 5 bases and J by 5 bases, with 13 bases left in between. The CDR3 covers 13 residues. The germline V gene has CDR1 LGHNA and CDR2 YNFKEQ. Here the CDR3 DNA reads TGTGCCAGCAGCTTGGGCTCAGGGAACGAGCAGTACTTC. It specifies CASSLGSGNEQYF.

The J gene is TRBJ2-7, the V gene TRBV27, with a weak D call TRBD1 (6 bases). The germline CDR1 and CDR2 sequences are MNHEY and SMNVEV (reference sequence). Trimming took off 4 bases at V and 7 bases at J, with 23 bases between the two ends. The CDR3 totals 16 residues. In DNA, the CDR3 is TGTGCCAGCAGTTCCTCTTTATTCGGACAGTTTCGTGAGCAGTACTTC. Translation: CASSSSLFGQFREQYF.

This clone came up once. For the CDR3, the DNA is TGTGCCAGCTCACCGTCGGGGACAGGGCTGGCTGAAGCTTTCTTT. Protein sequence: CASSPSGTGLAEAFF. The chain joins TRBV18 to TRBJ1-1; TRBD1 matches 9 bases. The CDR3 extends over 15 amino acids. The germline CDR1 and CDR2 sequences are KGHSH and LQKENI. V gave up 3 bases and J gave up 6 bases; unmatched junction bases: 8.

This clone was recorded only once. The rearrangement joins TRBV30 to TRBJ2-3; 14 nucleotides align to TRBD2. Trimming cost V 0 bases and J 7 bases; bases outside gene matches: 3. The CDR3 totals 15 residues. The germline V gene encodes CDR1 GTSNPN and CDR2 SVGIG (reference sequence). CDR3 protein: CAWSVGLAGGNTQYF. CDR3 coding DNA: TGTGCCTGGAGTGTTGGACTAGCGGGGGGTAATACGCAGTATTTT.

The rearrangement uses TRBV5-4 and TRBJ2-3; unclear D gene. V shed 0 bases and J shed 1 base, with 9 bases lying between them. Germline V gene lookup returns CDR1 SGHNT and CDR2 YYREEE (reference sequence). The CDR3 sequence is 15 residues long. This CDR3 reads CASSLDVQGTDTQYF. The CDR3 DNA is TGTGCCAGCAGCTTGGATGTTCAGGGCACAGATACGCAGTATTTT.

The chain carries TRBV19 and TRBJ1-5; TRBD1 might be the D (5 bases). The ends were cut back, 5 bases at V and 5 bases at J, with 10 bases in the middle. CDR1 is LNHDA, CDR2 SQIVND, per germline (reference sequence). CDR3 length: 13 amino acids. The CDR3 reads CASSPGGYQPQHF. CDR3 bases: TGTGCCAGTAGTCCCGGGGGTTATCAGCCCCAGCATTTT.

This clone came up a few times. The V gene is TRBV6-6, the J gene TRBJ1-2; a possible D gene is TRBD1 (5 bases). The germline CDR1 and CDR2 sequences are MNHNY and SVGAGI (reference sequence). The CDR3 covers 12 residues. Trimming left V 6 bases short and J 3 bases short, with 8 bases between. CDR3 DNA sequence: TGTGCCAGCAGGCCGGGGGACTATGGCTACACCTTC. Its translation: CASRPGDYGYTF.

To note about this clone: One end of the junction does not line up with germline, which may come from a read error. The sample has other DNA sequences that encode this CDR3 too. The gene calls are TRBV2 and TRBJ1-4, with D maybe TRBD1 (6 bases). Germline V gene lookup returns CDR1 SNHLY and CDR2 FYNNEI. This CDR3 has 16 amino acids. Written as DNA, the CDR3 is TGCGCCAGCAGTCGCTCCCCGGGAGGGGGGAAAGAAAAACTGTTTTTT. Translation gives CASSRSPGGGKEKLFF.

The chain recombines TRBV20-1 with TRBJ1-6; D unclear. Trimming removed 6 bases from V and 13 bases from J, with 13 bases in between. Germline V gene data show CDR1 as DFQATT and CDR2 as SNEGSKA (reference sequence). The CDR3 length is 11 residues. This CDR3 reads CSATELSPLHF. CDR3 nucleotides: TGCAGTGCGACCGAACTATCGCCCCTCCACTTT.

This chain connects TRBV30 to TRBJ2-3; D is tentatively TRBD1 or TRBD2 (5 bases each). Trimming removed 2 bases at V and 6 bases at J, with 9 bases between. The germline V gene encodes CDR1 GTSNPN and CDR2 SVGIG (reference sequence). The CDR3 totals 12 residues. CDR3 protein: CAWSRDGDTQYF. The CDR3, as DNA: TGTGCCTGGAGTAGGGACGGCGATACGCAGTATTTT. Drawing the rest from reference TRBV30 and TRBJ2-3, the complete variable domain is SQTIHQWPATLVQPVGSPLSLECTVEGTSNPNLYWYRQAAGRGLQLLFYSVGIGQISSEVPQNLSASRPQDRQFILSSKKLLLSDSGFYLCAWSRDGDTQYFGPGTRLTVL.

The chain combines TRBV6-5 with TRBJ2-2, with 9 bases that match TRBD1. The J segment lost 6 bases and the V segment lost 5 bases, leaving 7 bases of the junction unmatched. Germline assignment: CDR1 MNHEY and CDR2 SVGAGI. This CDR3 is 15 amino acids long. CDR3 in amino acids: CASSVGQGVAGELFF. The CDR3 DNA sequence: TGTGCCAGCAGTGTGGGACAGGGCGTCGCCGGGGAGCTGTTTTTT.

The gene calls are TRBV7-2 and TRBJ2-2, with a tentative D call TRBD2 (5 bases). V lost 1 base, J lost 6 bases, and 12 bases lay in between. The CDR3 runs 15 residues. Germline CDR1 is SGHTA and CDR2 is FQGNSA. The CDR3 reads CASSLEGVASGELFF. The DNA for the CDR3 is TGTGCCAGCAGCTTAGAGGGAGTGGCATCCGGGGAGCTGTTTTTT.

This chain connects TRBV10-1 to TRBJ1-1, with 8 bases aligning to TRBD1. V lost 9 bases, J lost 6 bases, and 12 bases stayed unmatched. Per germline, CDR1 WNHNN and CDR2 SYGVQD (reference sequence). The CDR3 consists of 14 residues. CDR3 loop: CASNTTGARAEAFF. The DNA of the CDR3 is TGCGCCAGTAACACGACAGGGGCGCGAGCTGAAGCTTTCTTT.

The rearrangement joins TRBV27 to TRBJ1-1; no definite D call. Trimming pared 4 bases from V and 5 bases from J, leaving 11 bases between. The V gene's germline CDR1 is MNHEY and CDR2 SMNVEV (reference sequence). The CDR3 has 13 residues. For the CDR3, the DNA is TGTGCCAGCAGTTGGCAGCTGGGGACTGAAGCTTTCTTT. It codes for CASSWQLGTEAFF.

V usage is TRBV21-1 and J usage is TRBJ1-3. TRBV21-1 is designated a pseudogene. The CDR3 covers 16 residues. The CDR3, as DNA: TGTGCCAGCACCCGATTGACTGACTGCTCTGGAAACACCATATATTTT. Translating it yields CASTRLTDCSGNTIYF.

This clone was seen once. This chain links TRBV2 with TRBJ2-1, with D unresolved. Trimming took off 4 bases at V and 9 bases at J, with 10 bases between the two ends. CDR1 is SNHLY and CDR2 is FYNNEI in the germline V gene. The CDR3 totals 12 residues. The CDR3 DNA reads TGTGCCAGCAGTGTCCAGGAAGCTGAGCAGTTCTTC. It is translated as CASSVQEAEQFF.

This chain connects TRBV5-1 to TRBJ2-1; TRBD2 matches at 8 bases. CDR1 and CDR2 from the germline V gene are SGHRS and YFSETQ. The V gene end was trimmed by 1 base and the J gene end by 1 base; junction bases not matched to a gene: 7. The CDR3 is 17 residues long. CDR3 sequence (DNA): TGCGCCAGCAGCTTGCGGGCTAGCGGGCCATCCTACAATGAGCAGTTCTTC. Its protein product is CASSLRASGPSYNEQFF.

This rearrangement joins TRBV11-2 to TRBJ1-5; 11 bases match TRBD1. V lost 5 bases, J lost 1 base, and 10 bases stayed unmatched. Germline CDR1 reads SGHAT; CDR2 reads FQNNGV. CDR3 size: 18 residues. Here the CDR3 DNA reads TGTGCCAGCAGCCCCGGGACAGGGGGAATTATGAGCAATCAGCCCCAGCATTTT. Residues: CASSPGTGGIMSNQPQHF.

This chain connects TRBV19 to TRBJ1-3, with a weak D call TRBD1 (5 bases). The germline V gene has CDR1 LNHDA and CDR2 SQIVND (reference sequence). The V end was cut by 10 bases, the J end by 0 bases, with 10 bases between. This CDR3 region has 13 residues. The CDR3 nucleotides read TGTGCCACTCGACAGTACTCTGGAAACACCATATATTTT. Protein sequence: CATRQYSGNTIYF.

This sequence joins TRBV30 and TRBJ1-1, with 8 bases aligning to TRBD1. CDR3 size: 12 residues. Germline-derived CDR1 and CDR2 are GTSNPN and SVGIG (reference sequence). V lost 4 bases to trimming and J lost 3 bases; unmatched junction nucleotides: 1. The CDR3 spells CAWTRGHTEAFF. The CDR3 DNA sequence: TGTGCCTGGACCAGGGGGCACACTGAAGCTTTCTTT.